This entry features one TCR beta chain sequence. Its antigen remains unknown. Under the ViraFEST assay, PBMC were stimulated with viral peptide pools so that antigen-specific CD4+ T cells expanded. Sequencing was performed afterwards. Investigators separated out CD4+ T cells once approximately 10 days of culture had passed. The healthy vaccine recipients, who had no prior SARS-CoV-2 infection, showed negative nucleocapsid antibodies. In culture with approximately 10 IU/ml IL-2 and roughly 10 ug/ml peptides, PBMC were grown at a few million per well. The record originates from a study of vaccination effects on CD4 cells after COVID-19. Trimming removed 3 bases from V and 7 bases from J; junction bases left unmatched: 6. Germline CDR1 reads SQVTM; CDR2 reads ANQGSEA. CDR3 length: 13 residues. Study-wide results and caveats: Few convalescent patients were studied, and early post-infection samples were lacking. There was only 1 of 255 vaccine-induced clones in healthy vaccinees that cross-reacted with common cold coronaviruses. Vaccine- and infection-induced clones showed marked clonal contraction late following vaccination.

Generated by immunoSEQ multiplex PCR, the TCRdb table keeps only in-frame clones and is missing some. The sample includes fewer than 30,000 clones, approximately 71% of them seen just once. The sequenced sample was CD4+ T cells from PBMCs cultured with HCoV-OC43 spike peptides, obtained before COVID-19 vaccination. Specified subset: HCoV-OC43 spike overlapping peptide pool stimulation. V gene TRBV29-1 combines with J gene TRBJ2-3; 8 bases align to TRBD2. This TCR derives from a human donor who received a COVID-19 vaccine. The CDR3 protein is CSVESAGGNTQYF. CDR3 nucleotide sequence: TGCAGCGTTGAGTCTGCGGGGGGAAATACGCAGTATTTT.